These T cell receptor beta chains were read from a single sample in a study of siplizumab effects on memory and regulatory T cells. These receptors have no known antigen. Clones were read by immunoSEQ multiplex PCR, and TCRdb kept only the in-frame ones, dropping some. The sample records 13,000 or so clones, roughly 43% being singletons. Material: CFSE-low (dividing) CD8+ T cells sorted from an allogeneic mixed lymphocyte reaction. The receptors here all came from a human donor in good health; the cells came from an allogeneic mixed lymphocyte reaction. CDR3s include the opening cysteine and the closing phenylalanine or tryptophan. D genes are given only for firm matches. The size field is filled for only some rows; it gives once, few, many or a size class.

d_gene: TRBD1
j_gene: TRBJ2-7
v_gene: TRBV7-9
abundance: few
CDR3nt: TGTGCCAGCAGCTTAGGAGGGGGCGGCTACTACGAGCAGTACTTC
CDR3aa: CASSLGGGGYYEQYF

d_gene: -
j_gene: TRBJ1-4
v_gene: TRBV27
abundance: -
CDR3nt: TGTGCCAGCCGGGACCTTTCAAATGAAAAACTGTTTTTT
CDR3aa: CASRDLSNEKLFF

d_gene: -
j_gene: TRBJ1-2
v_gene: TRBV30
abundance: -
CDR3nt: TGTGCCGGGACTCCGGTGGGCTATGGCTACACCTTC
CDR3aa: CAGTPVGYGYTF

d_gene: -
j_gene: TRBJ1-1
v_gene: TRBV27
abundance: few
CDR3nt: TGTGCCAGCAGTCTGCAGACACCTGGAGGCACTGAAGCTTTCTTT
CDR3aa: CASSLQTPGGTEAFF

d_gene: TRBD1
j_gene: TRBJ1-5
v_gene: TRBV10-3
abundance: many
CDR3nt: TGTGCCATCAGTGAGTCGGAGGGGGCTCAGCCCCAGCATTTT
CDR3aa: CAISESEGAQPQHF

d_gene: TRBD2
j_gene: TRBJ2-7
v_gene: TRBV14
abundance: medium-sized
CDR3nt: TGTGCCAGCAGCCCCCAGCGGGGAGGCTACGAGCAGTACTTC
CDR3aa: CASSPQRGGYEQYF

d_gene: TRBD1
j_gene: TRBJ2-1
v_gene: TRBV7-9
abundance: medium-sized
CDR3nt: TGTGCCAGCAGCTTATCCGGGACAGGATACAATGAGCAGTTCTTC
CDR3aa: CASSLSGTGYNEQFF

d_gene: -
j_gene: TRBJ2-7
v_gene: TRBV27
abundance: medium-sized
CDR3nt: TGTGCCAGCAGTTTGGGACTGAACTCCTACGAGCAGTACTTC
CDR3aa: CASSLGLNSYEQYF

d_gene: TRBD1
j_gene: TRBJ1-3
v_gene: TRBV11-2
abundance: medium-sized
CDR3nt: TGTGCCAGCAGCTTAGTTGACAGGGGGTCAAACACCATATATTTT
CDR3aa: CASSLVDRGSNTIYF

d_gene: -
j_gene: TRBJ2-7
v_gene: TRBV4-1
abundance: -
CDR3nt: TGCGCCAGCAGCCAAGAACACCGAGAGAGAGCCTACGAGCAGTACTTC
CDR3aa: CASSQEHRERAYEQYF

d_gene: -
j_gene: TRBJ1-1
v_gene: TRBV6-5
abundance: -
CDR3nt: TGTGCCAGCAGTTTCCCAGATGAAGCTTTCTTT
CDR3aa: CASSFPDEAFF

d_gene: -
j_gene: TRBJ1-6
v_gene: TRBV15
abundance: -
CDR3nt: TGTGCCACCAGCAGTCGGGACACCGGGCGGGAACCCCTCCACTTT
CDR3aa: CATSSRDTGREPLHF

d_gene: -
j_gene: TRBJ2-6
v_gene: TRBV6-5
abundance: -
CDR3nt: TGTGCCAGCAGTTACTTCGGGTTAGCTGGGGCCAACGTCCTGACTTTC
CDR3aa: CASSYFGLAGANVLTF

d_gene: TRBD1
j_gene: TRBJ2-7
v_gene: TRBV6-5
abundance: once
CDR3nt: TGTGCCAGCAGTTTTCACCAACCGGGACAGGGCGGAGAGCAGTACTTC
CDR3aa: CASSFHQPGQGGEQYF

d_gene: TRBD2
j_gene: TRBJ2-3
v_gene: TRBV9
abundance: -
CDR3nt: TGTGCCAGCAGCGTATGGGAGGGGATAACTAGCACAGATACGCAGTATTTT
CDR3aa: CASSVWEGITSTDTQYF

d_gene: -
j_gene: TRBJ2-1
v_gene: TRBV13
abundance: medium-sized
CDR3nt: TGTGCCAGCAGCTTAGTCGGGGTGATATACAATGAGCAGTTCTTC
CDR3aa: CASSLVGVIYNEQFF

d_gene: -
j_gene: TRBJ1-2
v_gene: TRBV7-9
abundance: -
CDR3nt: TGTGCCAGCAGGGGAAATAACTATGGCTACACCTTC
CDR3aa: CASRGNNYGYTF

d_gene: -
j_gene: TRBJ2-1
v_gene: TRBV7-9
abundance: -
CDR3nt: TGTGCCAGCAGCTTCGGGGGTGAGCAGTTCTTC
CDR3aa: CASSFGGEQFF

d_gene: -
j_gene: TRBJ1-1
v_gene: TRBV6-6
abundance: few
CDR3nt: TGTGCCAGCAGTTACTCGAACGTTGGTGCTTTCTTT
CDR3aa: CASSYSNVGAFF

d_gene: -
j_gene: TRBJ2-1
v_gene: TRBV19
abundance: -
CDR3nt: TGTGCCAGTAGTATAGATCAAGGGACGCCCTACAATGAGCAGTTCTTC
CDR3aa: CASSIDQGTPYNEQFF

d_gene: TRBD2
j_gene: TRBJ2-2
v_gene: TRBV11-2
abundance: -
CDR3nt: TGTGCCAGCAGCTTAGCGGGAGGGCCTGGGGGGGAGCTGTTTTTT
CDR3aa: CASSLAGGPGGELFF

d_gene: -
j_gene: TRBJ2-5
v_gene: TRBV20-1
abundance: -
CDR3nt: TGCAGTGCTCAGCCAGAAGAGACCCAGTACTTC
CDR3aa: CSAQPEETQYF

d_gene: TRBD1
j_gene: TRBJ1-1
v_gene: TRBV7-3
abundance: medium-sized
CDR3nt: TGTGCCAGCAGCCTACAGGGGGGCACGGAAGCTTTCTTT
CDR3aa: CASSLQGGTEAFF

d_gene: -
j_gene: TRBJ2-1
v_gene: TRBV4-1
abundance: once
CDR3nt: TGCGCCAGCAGCCAAGCACTACCCGGCTCCTACAATGAGCAGTTCTTC
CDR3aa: CASSQALPGSYNEQFF